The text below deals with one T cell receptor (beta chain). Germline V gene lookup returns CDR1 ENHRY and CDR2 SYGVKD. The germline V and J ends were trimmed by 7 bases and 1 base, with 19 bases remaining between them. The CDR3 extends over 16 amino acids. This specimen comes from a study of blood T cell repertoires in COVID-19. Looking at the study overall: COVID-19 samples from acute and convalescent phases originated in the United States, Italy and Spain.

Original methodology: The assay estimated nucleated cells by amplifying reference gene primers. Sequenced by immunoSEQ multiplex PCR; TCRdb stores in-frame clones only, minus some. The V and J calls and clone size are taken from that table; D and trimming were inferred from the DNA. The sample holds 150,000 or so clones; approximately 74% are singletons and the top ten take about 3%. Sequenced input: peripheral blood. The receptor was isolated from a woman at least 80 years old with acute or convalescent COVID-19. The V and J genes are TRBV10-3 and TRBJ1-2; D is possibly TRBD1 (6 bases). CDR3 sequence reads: CAINGGAVIGNYGYTF. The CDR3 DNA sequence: TGTGCCATCAACGGGGGGGCGGTTATAGGTAACTATGGCTACACCTTC.